The rows below give T cell receptor beta chains drawn from one sample of a study of PD-1 blockade in classical Hodgkin lymphoma. Assay used: immunoSEQ multiplex PCR; TCRdb lists only in-frame clones, some missing. The data show fewer than 20,000 clones, around 80% seen once. The starting material was peripheral blood mononuclear cells (PBMCs), obtained at baseline. These receptors all come from a human donor with classical Hodgkin lymphoma. Both conserved end residues are part of each CDR3. Each record gives: clone size, D gene, J gene, V gene, CDR3 DNA, CDR3 protein. The D gene is left open where the match is weak. Clone size appears in some rows only: once, few, many, or a class for an expanded clone.

few	TRBD1	TRBJ2-5	TRBV9	TGTGCCAGCAGCACCTGGGACAGTACACGGGAGACCCAGTACTTC	CASSTWDSTRETQYF
-	TRBD1	TRBJ2-7	TRBV30	TGTGCCTGGAGTCGTACGACAGGGAGTTTTTACGAGCAGTACTTC	CAWSRTTGSFYEQYF
-	-	TRBJ2-7	TRBV28	TGTGCCAGCAGTTGGGGATCCTACGAGCAGTACTTC	CASSWGSYEQYF
-	-	TRBJ1-2	TRBV7-9	TGTGCCAGCAGCTTAGTACACAGGGAGGGCTACACCTTC	CASSLVHREGYTF
-	TRBD1	TRBJ2-7	TRBV11-2	TGTGCCAGCAGTAGGGGGCTTTACGAGCAGTACTTC	CASSRGLYEQYF
-	-	TRBJ2-7	TRBV6-6	TGTGCCAGCACCCAGACGGGGGAAAGGGACGAGCAGTACTTC	CASTQTGERDEQYF
-	-	TRBJ2-7	TRBV27	TGTGCCAGCAGTTTAAGTGGAAACGAGCAGTACTTC	CASSLSGNEQYF
few	-	TRBJ1-1	TRBV7-2	TGTGCCAGCAGCTTAGGCTGGACTGCGAACACTGAAGCTTTCTTT	CASSLGWTANTEAFF
-	TRBD2	TRBJ2-7	TRBV19	TGTGCCAGTGGAAATAGCGGGGGGTACTACGAGCAGTACTTC	CASGNSGGYYEQYF
-	-	TRBJ2-1	TRBV18	TGTGCCAGCTCACTGTTCCCTCTCGATGAGCAGTTCTTC	CASSLFPLDEQFF
-	-	TRBJ2-7	TRBV11-2	TGTGCCAGCAGCTTAGACCGCGCGGGGTCCTACGAGCAGTACTTC	CASSLDRAGSYEQYF
-	-	TRBJ2-3	TRBV4-1	TGCGCCAGCAGCCAAGTGGGGGTAGATACGCAGTATTTT	CASSQVGVDTQYF
-	-	TRBJ2-7	TRBV10-3	TGTGCCATCAGTGAGTCCGCCGGCGAGCAGTACTTC	CAISESAGEQYF
-	-	TRBJ2-7	TRBV25-1	TGTGCCAGCAGTGAGGTAAACAGGGTTCCCTACGAGCAGTACTTC	CASSEVNRVPYEQYF
-	TRBD2	TRBJ2-5	TRBV5-1	TGCGCCAGCAGCCGGAGCGGGGGGATTTTCGAGACCCAGTACTTC	CASSRSGGIFETQYF
-	TRBD2	TRBJ2-7	TRBV28	TGTGCCAGCACCCCCCAAGTGGGCGGGAGGGCAATCGAGCAGTACTTC	CASTPQVGGRAIEQYF
-	TRBD2	TRBJ2-2	TRBV27	TGTGCCAGCATTCGGACTAGCGGGAGTTCTTGGGGCACCGGGGAGCTGTTTTTT	CASIRTSGSSWGTGELFF
-	-	TRBJ2-1	TRBV29-1	TGCAGCGTTATATCTCCTAGGGAGGCGGCCGGCAATGAGCAGTTCTTC	CSVISPREAAGNEQFF
-	-	TRBJ2-7	TRBV28	TGTGCCAGCAAGAACCAGGGGTACGAGCAGTACTTC	CASKNQGYEQYF
once	TRBD2	TRBJ2-7	TRBV14	TGTGCCAGCAGCAAACTAGCGGGGTCCTCCTACGAGCAGTACTTC	CASSKLAGSSYEQYF
-	TRBD2	TRBJ2-7	TRBV4-2	TGTGCCAGCAGCCAGACTAGCGGGAACTACGAGCAGTACTTC	CASSQTSGNYEQYF
once	-	TRBJ2-2	TRBV4-1	TGCGCCAGCAGCCAACCGGTTAAGCGGGCCGGCGGGGAGCTGTTTTTT	CASSQPVKRAGGELFF
-	-	TRBJ2-7	TRBV27	TGTGCCAGCAGTCCAGACCAAAACCCGACCTACGAGCAGTACTTC	CASSPDQNPTYEQYF
-	TRBD1	TRBJ2-1	TRBV6-6	TGTGCCAGTCAGGGGACAGCCTTTCCTGAGCAGTTCTTC	CASQGTAFPEQFF
-	-	TRBJ2-1	TRBV30	TGTGCCTGGGTAGCCAAGCGGGCGAGCTCCTACAATGAGCAGTTCTTC	CAWVAKRASSYNEQFF
-	-	TRBJ2-3	TRBV6-5	TGTGCCAGCAGTTACTCCGGACACACAGATACGCAGTATTTT	CASSYSGHTDTQYF
-	-	TRBJ1-2	TRBV30	TGTGCCTGGAGCCCGCCTGTCGTCGGGAGCTATGGCTACACCTTC	CAWSPPVVGSYGYTF
-	-	TRBJ1-4	TRBV28	TGTGCCAGCAGTCCCGGCCCCAGGGGACAGTTTTTT	CASSPGPRGQFF
-	TRBD1	TRBJ1-2	TRBV7-9	TGTGCCAGCAGCTTCAGGGGGCTCGAAGGCTACACCTTC	CASSFRGLEGYTF
-	TRBD1	TRBJ2-7	TRBV7-8	TGTGCCAGCAGCTCCGGCCGACAGGGAACCTACGAGCAGTACTTC	CASSSGRQGTYEQYF
-	-	TRBJ1-1	TRBV28	TGTGCCAGCAGTTTAGAGGGGGGGGCGAACACTGAAGCTTTCTTT	CASSLEGGANTEAFF